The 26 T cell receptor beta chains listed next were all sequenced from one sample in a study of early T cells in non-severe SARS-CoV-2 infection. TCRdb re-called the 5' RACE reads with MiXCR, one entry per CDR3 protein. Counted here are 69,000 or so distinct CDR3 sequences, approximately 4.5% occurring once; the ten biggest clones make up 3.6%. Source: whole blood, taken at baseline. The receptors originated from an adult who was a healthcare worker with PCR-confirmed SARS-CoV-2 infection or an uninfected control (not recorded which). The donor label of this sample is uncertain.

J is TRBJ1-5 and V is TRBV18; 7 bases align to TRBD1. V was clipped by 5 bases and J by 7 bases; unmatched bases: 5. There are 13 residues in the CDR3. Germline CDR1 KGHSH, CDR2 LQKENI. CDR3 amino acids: CASSSTGPQPQHF. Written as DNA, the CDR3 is TGTGCCAGCTCATCGACAGGGCCACAGCCCCAGCATTTT.

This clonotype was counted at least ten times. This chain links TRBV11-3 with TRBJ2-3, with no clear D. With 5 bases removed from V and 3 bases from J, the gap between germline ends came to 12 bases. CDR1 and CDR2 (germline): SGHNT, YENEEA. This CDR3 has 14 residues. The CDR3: CASSHPSDTDTQYF. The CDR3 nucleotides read TGTGCCAGCAGCCACCCGTCCGATACAGATACGCAGTATTTT.

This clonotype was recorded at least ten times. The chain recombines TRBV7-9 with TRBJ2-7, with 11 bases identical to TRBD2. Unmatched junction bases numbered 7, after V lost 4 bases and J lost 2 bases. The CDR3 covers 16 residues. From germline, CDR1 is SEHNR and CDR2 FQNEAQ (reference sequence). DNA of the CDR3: TGTGCCAGCAGCTACGGACTAGCGGGTGGCGCCTACGAGCAGTACTTC. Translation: CASSYGLAGGAYEQYF.

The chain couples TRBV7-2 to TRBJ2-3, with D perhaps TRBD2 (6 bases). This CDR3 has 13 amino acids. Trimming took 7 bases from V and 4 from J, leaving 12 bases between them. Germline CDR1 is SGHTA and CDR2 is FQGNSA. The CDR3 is CASNQGGADTQYF. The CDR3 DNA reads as TGTGCCAGCAACCAAGGAGGGGCAGATACGCAGTATTTT.

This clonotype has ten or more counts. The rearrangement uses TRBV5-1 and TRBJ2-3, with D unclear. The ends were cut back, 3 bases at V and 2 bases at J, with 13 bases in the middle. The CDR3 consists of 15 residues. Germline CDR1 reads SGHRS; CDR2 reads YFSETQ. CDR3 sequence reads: CASSYTQRSTDTQYF. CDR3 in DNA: TGCGCCAGCAGCTATACGCAGAGATCCACAGATACGCAGTATTTT.

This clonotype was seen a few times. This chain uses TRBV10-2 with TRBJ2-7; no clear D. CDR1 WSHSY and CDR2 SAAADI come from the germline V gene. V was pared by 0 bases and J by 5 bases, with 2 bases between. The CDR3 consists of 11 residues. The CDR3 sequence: CASSESNEQYF. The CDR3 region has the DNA TGCGCCAGCAGTGAGTCGAACGAGCAGTACTTC.

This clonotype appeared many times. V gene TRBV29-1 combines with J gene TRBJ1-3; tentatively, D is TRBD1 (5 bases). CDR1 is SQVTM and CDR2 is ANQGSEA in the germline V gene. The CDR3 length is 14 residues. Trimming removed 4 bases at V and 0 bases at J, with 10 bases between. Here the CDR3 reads CSVGQGSSGNTIYF. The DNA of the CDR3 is TGCAGCGTTGGTCAGGGAAGCTCTGGAAACACCATATATTTT. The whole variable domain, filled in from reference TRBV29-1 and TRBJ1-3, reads SAVISQKPSRDICQRGTSLTIQCQVDSQVTMMFWYRQQPGQSLTLIATANQGSEATYESGFVIDKFPISRPNLTFSTLTVSNMSPEDSSIYLCSVGQGSSGNTIYFGEGSWLTVV.

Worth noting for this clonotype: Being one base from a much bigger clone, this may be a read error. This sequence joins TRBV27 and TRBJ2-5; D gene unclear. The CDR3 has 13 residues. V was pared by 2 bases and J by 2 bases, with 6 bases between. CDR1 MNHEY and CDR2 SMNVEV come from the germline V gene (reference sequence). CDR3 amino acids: CASSLLWQETQYF. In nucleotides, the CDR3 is TGTGCCAGCAGTTTACTGTGGCAAGAGACCCAGTACTTC.

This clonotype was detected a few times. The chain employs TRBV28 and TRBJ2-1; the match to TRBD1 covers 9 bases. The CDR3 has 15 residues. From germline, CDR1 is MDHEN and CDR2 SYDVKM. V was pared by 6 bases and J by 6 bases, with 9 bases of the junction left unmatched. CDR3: CASSTGTGFINEQFF. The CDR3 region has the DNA TGTGCCAGCAGCACCGGGACAGGGTTTATCAATGAGCAGTTCTTC. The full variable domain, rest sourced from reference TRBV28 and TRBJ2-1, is DVKVTQSSRYLVKRTGEKVFLECVQDMDHENMFWYRQDPGLGLRLIYFSYDVKMKEKGDIPEGYSVSREKKERFSLILESASTNQTSMYLCASSTGTGFINEQFFGPGTRLTVL.

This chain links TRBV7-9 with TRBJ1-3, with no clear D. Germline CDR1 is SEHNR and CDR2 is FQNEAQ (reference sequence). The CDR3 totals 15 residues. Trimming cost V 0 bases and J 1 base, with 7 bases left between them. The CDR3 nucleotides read TGTGCCAGCAGCTTAGCGAGTGTTTCTGGAAACACCATATATTTT. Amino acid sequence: CASSLASVSGNTIYF.

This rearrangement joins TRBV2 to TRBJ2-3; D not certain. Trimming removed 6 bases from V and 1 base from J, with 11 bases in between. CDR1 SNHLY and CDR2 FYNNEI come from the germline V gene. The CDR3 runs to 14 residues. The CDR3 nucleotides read TGTGCCAGCAGGGCCGCGAGCCGCACAGATACGCAGTATTTT. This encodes CASRAASRTDTQYF.

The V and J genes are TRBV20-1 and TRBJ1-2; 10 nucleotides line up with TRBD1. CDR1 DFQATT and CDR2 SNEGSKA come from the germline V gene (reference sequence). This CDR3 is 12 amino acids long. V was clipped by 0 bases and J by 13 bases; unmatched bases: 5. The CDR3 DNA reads TGCAGTGCTAGAGAGGGACAGGGGCCCCTCACCTTC. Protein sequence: CSAREGQGPLTF.

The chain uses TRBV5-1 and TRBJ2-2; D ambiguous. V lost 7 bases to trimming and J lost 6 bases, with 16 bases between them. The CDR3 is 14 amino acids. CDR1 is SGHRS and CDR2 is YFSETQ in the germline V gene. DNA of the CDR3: TGCGCCAGCCAAGGGTCAGCCCAGGCCGGGGAGCTGTTTTTT. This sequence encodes CASQGSAQAGELFF.

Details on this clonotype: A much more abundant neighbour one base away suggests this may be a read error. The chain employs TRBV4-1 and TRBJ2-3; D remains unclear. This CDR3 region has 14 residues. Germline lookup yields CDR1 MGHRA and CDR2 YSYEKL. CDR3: CAGSQTQVTDTQYF. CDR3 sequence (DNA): TGCGCCGGCAGCCAAACACAAGTCACAGATACGCAGTATTTT.

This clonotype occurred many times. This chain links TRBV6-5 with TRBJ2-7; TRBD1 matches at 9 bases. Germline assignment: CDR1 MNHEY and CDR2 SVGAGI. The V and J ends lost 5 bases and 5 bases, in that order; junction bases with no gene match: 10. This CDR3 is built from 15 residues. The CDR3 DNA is TGTGCCAGCAGTCCACGAAGGACAGGGGTCCACGAGCAGTACTTC. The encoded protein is CASSPRRTGVHEQYF.

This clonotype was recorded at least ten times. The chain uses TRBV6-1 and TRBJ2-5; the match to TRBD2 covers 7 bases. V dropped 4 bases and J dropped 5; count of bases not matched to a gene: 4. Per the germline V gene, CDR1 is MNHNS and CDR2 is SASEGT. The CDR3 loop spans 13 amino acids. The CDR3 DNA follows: TGTGCCAGCAGTGCCCTAGCGGCGGAGACCCAGTACTTC. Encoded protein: CASSALAAETQYF.

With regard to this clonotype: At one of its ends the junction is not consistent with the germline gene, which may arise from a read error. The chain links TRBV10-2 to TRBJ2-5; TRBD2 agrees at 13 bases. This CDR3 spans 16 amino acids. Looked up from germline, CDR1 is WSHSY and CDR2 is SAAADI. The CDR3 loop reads CASSEGLAGDQGTQYF. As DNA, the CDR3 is TGCGCCAGCAGTGAGGGACTAGCGGGGGATCAAGGGACCCAGTACTTC.

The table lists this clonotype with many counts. The chain's CDR3 is CASSSISGYTDTQYF. CDR3 nucleotide sequence: TGTGCCAGCAGCTCGATTAGCGGGTACACAGATACGCAGTATTTT. The chain has TRBV7-2 and TRBJ2-3, with 7 bases matching TRBD2. With V trimmed by 4 bases and J by 2 bases, 6 bases remained unmatched. The germline V gene has CDR1 SGHTA and CDR2 FQGNSA. The CDR3 sequence is 15 residues long. The variable domain in full, completed from reference TRBV7-2 and TRBJ2-3, reads GAGVSQSPSNKVTEKGKDVELRCDPISGHTALYWYRQSLGQGLEFLIYFQGNSAPDKSGLPSDRFSAERTGGSVSTLTIQRTQQEDSAVYLCASSSISGYTDTQYFGPGTRLTVL.

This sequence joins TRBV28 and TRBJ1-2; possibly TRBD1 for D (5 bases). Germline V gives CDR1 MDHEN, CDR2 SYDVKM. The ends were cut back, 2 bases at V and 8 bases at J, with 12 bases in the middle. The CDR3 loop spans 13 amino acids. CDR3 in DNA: TGTGCCAGCAGTTTACCCCCAGGGATCGGCTACACCTTC. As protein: CASSLPPGIGYTF.

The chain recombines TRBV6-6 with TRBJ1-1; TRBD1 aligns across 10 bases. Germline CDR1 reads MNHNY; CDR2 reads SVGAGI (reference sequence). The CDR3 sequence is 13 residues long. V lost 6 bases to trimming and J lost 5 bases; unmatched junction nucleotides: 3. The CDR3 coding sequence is TGTGCCAGCAGGGGACAGGGGAAGACTGAAGCTTTCTTT. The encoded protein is CASRGQGKTEAFF.

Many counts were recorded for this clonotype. Here the CDR3 DNA reads TGTGCCAGCAGTGAAGTCGGCAGACTCTACGGCTACACCTTC. Its protein is CASSEVGRLYGYTF. The chain has TRBV6-1 and TRBJ1-2; D gene unclear. Germline CDR1 MNHNS, CDR2 SASEGT. The CDR3 covers 14 residues. With 1 base removed from V and 8 bases from J, the gap between germline ends came to 14 bases.

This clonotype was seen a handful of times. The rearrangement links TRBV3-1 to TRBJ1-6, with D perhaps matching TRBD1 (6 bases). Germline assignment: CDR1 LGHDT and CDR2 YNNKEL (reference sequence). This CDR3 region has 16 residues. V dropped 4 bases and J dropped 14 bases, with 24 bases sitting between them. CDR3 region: CASSRYSQGGDGALHF. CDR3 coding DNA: TGTGCCAGCAGCCGATATTCACAGGGAGGGGACGGGGCCCTCCACTTT.

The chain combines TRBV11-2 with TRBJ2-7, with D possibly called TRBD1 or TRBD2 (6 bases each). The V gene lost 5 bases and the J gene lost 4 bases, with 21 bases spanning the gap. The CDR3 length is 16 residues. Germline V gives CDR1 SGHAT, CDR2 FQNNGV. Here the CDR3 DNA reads TGTGCCAGCAGCACCCGGGGTAGAACAGGGAGGTACGAGCAGTACTTC. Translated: CASSTRGRTGRYEQYF.

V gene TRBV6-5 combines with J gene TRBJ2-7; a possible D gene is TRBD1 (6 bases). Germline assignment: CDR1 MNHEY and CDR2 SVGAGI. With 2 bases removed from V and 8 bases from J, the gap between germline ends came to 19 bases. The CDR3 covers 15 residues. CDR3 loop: CASSYPVEGETKQYF. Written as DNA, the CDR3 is TGTGCCAGCAGTTACCCCGTTGAGGGGGAAACCAAGCAGTACTTC.

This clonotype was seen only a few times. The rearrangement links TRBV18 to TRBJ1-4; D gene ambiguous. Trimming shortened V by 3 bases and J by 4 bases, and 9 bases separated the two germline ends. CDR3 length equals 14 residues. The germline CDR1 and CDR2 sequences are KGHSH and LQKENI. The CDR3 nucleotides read TGTGCCAGCTCACCGTCGGCAGATAATGAAAAACTGTTTTTT. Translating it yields CASSPSADNEKLFF.

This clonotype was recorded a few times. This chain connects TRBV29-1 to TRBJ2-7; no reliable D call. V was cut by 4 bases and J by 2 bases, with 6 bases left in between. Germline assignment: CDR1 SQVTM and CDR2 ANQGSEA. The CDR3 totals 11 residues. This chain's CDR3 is CSVGATYEQYF. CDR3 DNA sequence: TGCAGCGTTGGGGCCACCTACGAGCAGTACTTC.